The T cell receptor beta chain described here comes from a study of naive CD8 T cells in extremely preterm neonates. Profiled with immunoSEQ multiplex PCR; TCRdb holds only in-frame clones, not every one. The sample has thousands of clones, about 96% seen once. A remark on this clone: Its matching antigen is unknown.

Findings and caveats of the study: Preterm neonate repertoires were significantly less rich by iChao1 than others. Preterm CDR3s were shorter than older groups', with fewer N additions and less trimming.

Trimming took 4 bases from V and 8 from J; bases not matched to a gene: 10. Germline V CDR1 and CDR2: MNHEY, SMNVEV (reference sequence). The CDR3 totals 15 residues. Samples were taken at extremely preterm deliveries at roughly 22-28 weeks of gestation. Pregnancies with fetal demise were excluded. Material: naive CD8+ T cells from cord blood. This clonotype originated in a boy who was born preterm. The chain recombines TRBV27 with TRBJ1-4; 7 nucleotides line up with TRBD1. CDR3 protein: CASSYGTGVGEKLFF. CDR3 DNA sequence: TGTGCCAGCAGTTACGGAACAGGGGTTGGGGAAAAACTGTTTTTT.